This T cell receptor beta chain was identified during a study of blood T cells in healthy people across ages. This clonotype occurred a few times. Antigen specificity is unknown. Study-wide results and limits: Those diversity estimates obtained from one million T cells were thought to be underestimates. As naive T cell percentage varied, TCR beta diversity correlated strongly with it.

Using a J-beta primer mix together with a sample-barcoded 5' primer, a second PCR was run for roughly 7 to 12 cycles. One entry per CDR3 protein, called by TCRdb with MiXCR from the 5' RACE reads. The sample includes about 900,000 distinct CDR3 sequences, 55% to 65% of them seen just once. There are 15 residues in the CDR3. In germline, CDR1 is SQVTM, CDR2 ANQGSEA. The junction had 11 bases not matched to a gene; V was cut back by 3 bases and J by 6 bases. The origin of this receptor is a man aged 25 to 45 in good health. J is TRBJ1-2 and V is TRBV29-1; 9 positions agree with TRBD1. The sample consisted of blood. The CDR3 DNA reads as TGCAGCGTTGAGTCCTTTGGACAGGGGTATAATGGCTACACCTTC. Protein product: CSVESFGQGYNGYTF.